This record covers a single T cell receptor (beta chain). Profiled with immunoSEQ multiplex PCR; TCRdb holds only in-frame clones, not every one. The sample includes approximately 230,000 clones, about nine tenths seen only once; the top ten take about 1.7%. The source of the sample is a study of blood T cell repertoires in COVID-19. Study overall: Samples of COVID-19 (acute and convalescent) were obtained from the United States, Italy and Spain.

All recovered Cohort 3 donors got two negative PCRs, got clearance, or saw symptom resolution. The CDR3 runs 16 residues. CDR1 is LNHNV and CDR2 is YYDKDF in the germline V gene (reference sequence). Deletions cut 3 bases from V and 2 bases from J, with 16 bases between. The source is a man aged 35-49 years who had recovered from COVID-19. What was sequenced was PBMCs or T cells enriched from blood (not recorded which). The chain carries TRBV15 and TRBJ1-2, with a tentative D call TRBD1 (5 bases). CDR3 loop: CATSRARQGSNYGYTF. The DNA for the CDR3 is TGTGCCACCAGCAGGGCAAGGCAGGGTTCGAACTATGGCTACACCTTC.